The 24 T cell receptor beta chains below all came from one sample that was sequenced in a study of blood T cells in healthy people across ages. For the second PCR, which ran for about 7 to 11 cycles, a sample-barcoded 5' primer and a J-beta primer mix were used. Each CDR3 protein gets one entry after TCRdb re-called the 5' RACE reads with MiXCR. The sample has approximately 1.5 million distinct CDR3 sequences, about 32% seen once. Sequences were obtained from blood. The receptors here all came from a woman in her twenties or thirties in good health.

CDR3 coding DNA: TGTGCCAGCAGCTTATTGGGGGAGGGCCAATACGAGCAGTACTTC. It is translated as CASSLLGEGQYEQYF. The rearrangement uses TRBV13 and TRBJ2-4; 7 bases line up with TRBD2. The last part of the DNA fits TRBJ2-7 better; the J call may be wrong. This CDR3 is 15 amino acids long. Germline loops: CDR1 PRHDT, CDR2 FYEKMQ (reference sequence).

This clonotype has a handful of counts. CDR3: CASTTSQWGVANVLTF. DNA for the CDR3: TGTGCCAGCACCACCAGCCAGTGGGGAGTAGCCAACGTCCTGACTTTC. The chain couples TRBV28 to TRBJ2-6, with TRBD2 as a possible D gene (5 bases). Deletions cut 7 bases from V and 7 bases from J, with 20 bases between. This CDR3 contains 16 residues. CDR1 is MDHEN, CDR2 SYDVKM, per germline.

In this sample, this clonotype turned up many times. The chain uses TRBV29-1 and TRBJ1-1, with D tentatively TRBD1 (5 bases). CDR1 is SQVTM, CDR2 ANQGSEA, per germline. V dropped 7 bases and J dropped 0 bases, with 12 bases sitting between them. This CDR3 is built from 13 residues. The DNA for the CDR3 is TGCAGCGGATCCGGACACTTGAACACTGAAGCTTTCTTT. It codes for CSGSGHLNTEAFF.

This clonotype was counted between two and nine times. The CDR3 nucleotides are TGCAGTGCTCCCCCTTTGCGAGATACGCAGTATTTT. Translation gives CSAPPLRDTQYF. V usage is TRBV20-1 and J usage is TRBJ2-3; D gene uncertain. The V end was cut by 5 bases, the J end by 5 bases, with 11 bases between. The CDR3 spans 12 residues. Germline V gives CDR1 DFQATT, CDR2 SNEGSKA (reference sequence).

Ten or more counts support this clonotype. The rearrangement joins TRBV5-6 to TRBJ2-7; 9 nucleotides agree with TRBD2. The CDR3 runs 14 residues. Trimming removed 2 bases from V and 3 bases from J; junction bases left unmatched: 3. CDR1 is SGHDT and CDR2 is YYEEEE in the germline V gene. The CDR3 sequence: CASSLRLAVYEQYF. The CDR3 DNA is TGTGCCAGCAGCTTAAGACTAGCGGTCTACGAGCAGTACTTC.

This clonotype was seen a few times. This sequence joins TRBV4-1 and TRBJ1-4, with TRBD1 identical over 9 bases. Germline V gives CDR1 MGHRA, CDR2 YSYEKL. V was pared by 2 bases and J by 5 bases, with 3 bases of the junction left unmatched. This CDR3 comprises 15 residues. CDR3 in DNA: TGCGCCAGCAGCCAACACGGACAGGGGAATGAAAAACTGTTTTTT. As protein: CASSQHGQGNEKLFF.

This chain uses TRBV29-1 with TRBJ2-1; TRBD2 matches 8 bases. CDR3 size: 16 residues. After removal of 5 bases from V and 1 base from J, the junction contained 10 bases not matched to a gene. Germline assignment: CDR1 SQVTM and CDR2 ANQGSEA. The CDR3, as DNA: TGCAGCGTTAGTATTAGCGGGACTCAATCCTACAATGAGCAGTTCTTC. Its translation is CSVSISGTQSYNEQFF.

The chain uses TRBV4-1 and TRBJ2-1, with D possibly being TRBD1 (6 bases). The CDR3 spans 15 residues. Germline assignment: CDR1 MGHRA and CDR2 YSYEKL. The V end lost 1 base, the J end lost 2 bases, and 9 bases lay between the germline ends. The CDR3, as DNA: TGCGCCAGCAGCCAAGTAGGGGGACCCTACAATGAGCAGTTCTTC. Translating gives CASSQVGGPYNEQFF.

This clonotype was counted at least ten times. The chain recombines TRBV7-9 with TRBJ2-7; 7 nucleotides align to TRBD1. The V segment lost 5 bases and the J segment 5 bases; nucleotides outside the gene matches: 21. CDR1 and CDR2 from the germline V gene are SEHNR and FQNEAQ (reference sequence). The CDR3 has 18 amino acids. The CDR3 spells CASSPSGILQGSPHEQYF. The CDR3 region has the DNA TGTGCCAGCAGCCCGTCAGGGATATTACAGGGGAGTCCCCACGAGCAGTACTTC.

The chain couples TRBV19 to TRBJ2-4; D gene ambiguous. This CDR3 contains 17 residues. CDR1 LNHDA and CDR2 SQIVND come from the germline V gene (reference sequence). The V end lost 6 bases, the J end lost 1 base, and 19 bases lay between the germline ends. This CDR3 reads CASRPSQGLGAKNIQYF. CDR3 nucleotide sequence: TGTGCCAGTAGGCCCTCGCAAGGGCTTGGGGCCAAAAACATTCAGTACTTC.

This chain connects TRBV28 to TRBJ1-4; D gene unclear. The germline gives CDR1 MDHEN, CDR2 SYDVKM. V lost 5 bases and J 6 bases, leaving 10 bases between the germline ends. The length of the CDR3 is 13 residues. The DNA of the CDR3 is TGTGCCAGCAGTGCCCGACTTGATGAAAAACTGTTTTTT. Its translation is CASSARLDEKLFF.

This clonotype was observed a few times. This chain links TRBV7-3 with TRBJ2-2, with D possibly being TRBD2 (5 bases). The V gene's germline CDR1 is SGHTA and CDR2 FQGTGA. Trimming removed 6 bases at V and 0 bases at J, with 11 bases between. The CDR3 spans 15 residues. CDR3 loop: CASRASGANTGELFF. The CDR3 coding sequence is TGTGCCAGCAGAGCCTCCGGGGCGAACACCGGGGAGCTGTTTTTT.

This clonotype showed up many times. This chain links TRBV11-2 with TRBJ2-6, with D uncertain. Trimming left V 1 base short and J 4 bases short, with 11 bases between. The germline V gene has CDR1 SGHAT and CDR2 FQNNGV. This CDR3 is 16 amino acids long. As DNA, the CDR3 is TGTGCCAGCAGCTTAGTCTTAACCTCCGGGGCCAACGTCCTGACTTTC. Encoded protein: CASSLVLTSGANVLTF. The variable domain in full, completed from reference TRBV11-2 and TRBJ2-6, reads EAGVAQSPRYKIIEKRQSVAFWCNPISGHATLYWYQQILGQGPKLLIQFQNNGVVDDSQLPKDRFSAERLKGVDSTLKIQPAKLEDSAVYLCASSLVLTSGANVLTFGAGSRLTVL.

The J gene is TRBJ1-4, the V gene TRBV11-2; a possible D gene is TRBD1 (6 bases). Germline CDR1 reads SGHAT; CDR2 reads FQNNGV. The V end lost 5 bases, the J end lost 8 bases, and 18 bases lay between the germline ends. This CDR3 has 15 residues. CDR3 sequence: CASSPGTGAAEKLFF. CDR3 nucleotides: TGTGCCAGCAGCCCCGGCACGGGGGCAGCCGAAAAACTGTTTTTT.

The genes are TRBV4-1 and TRBJ1-6; the D is unclear. The germline V and J ends were trimmed by 1 base and 6 bases, with 19 bases remaining between them. This CDR3 contains 18 residues. Looked up from germline, CDR1 is MGHRA and CDR2 is YSYEKL. The CDR3 here is CASSQAIRTRYSNSPLHF. The CDR3 DNA is TGCGCCAGCAGCCAAGCTATCAGGACGCGATATAGTAATTCACCCCTCCACTTT.

V is TRBV20-1 and J is TRBJ2-3; D gene ambiguous. CDR3 size: 15 residues. V gave up 4 bases and J gave up 4 bases, with 18 bases separating them. Germline-derived CDR1 and CDR2 are DFQATT and SNEGSKA (reference sequence). CDR3 region: CSAIGSPPVADTQYF. The CDR3 DNA reads TGCAGTGCTATAGGGTCTCCCCCAGTTGCAGATACGCAGTATTTT.

The chain joins TRBV7-9 to TRBJ2-3, with D maybe TRBD2 (5 bases). Per the germline V gene, CDR1 is SEHNR and CDR2 is FQNEAQ (reference sequence). CDR3 length: 17 residues. V dropped 5 bases and J dropped 2 bases, with 20 bases sitting between them. Written as DNA, the CDR3 is TGTGCCAGCAGCCCCCTGACTATGGTGGAATTCACAGATACGCAGTATTTT. Protein: CASSPLTMVEFTDTQYF.

In this sample, this clonotype turned up a few times. DNA for the CDR3: TGTGCCACCAGCAGGGCAGGGGTTTCACCCCTCCACTTT. Its protein product is CATSRAGVSPLHF. The J gene is TRBJ1-6, the V gene TRBV15; D might be TRBD1 (6 bases). The CDR3 loop spans 13 amino acids. Deletions cut 3 bases from V and 9 bases from J, with 9 bases between. Germline lookup yields CDR1 LNHNV and CDR2 YYDKDF (reference sequence).

V usage is TRBV6-5 and J usage is TRBJ1-1; D is possibly TRBD1 (5 bases). V lost 3 bases to trimming and J lost 6 bases, with 35 bases between them. The CDR3 is made up of 21 amino acids. Germline V gene lookup returns CDR1 MNHEY and CDR2 SVGAGI. CDR3 in amino acids: CASSYFLFDRGVGQGMSEAFF. DNA for the CDR3: TGTGCCAGCAGTTATTTCCTCTTTGACCGGGGGGTAGGGCAGGGAATGTCTGAAGCTTTCTTT.

This rearrangement joins TRBV20-1 to TRBJ2-6; no clear D gene. The CDR3 covers 13 residues. V lost 7 bases to trimming and J lost 0 bases, with 7 bases between them. Germline CDR1 is DFQATT and CDR2 is SNEGSKA (reference sequence). CDR3 sequence (DNA): TGCAGTGTTCACAGCTCTGGGGCCAACGTCCTGACTTTC. It codes for CSVHSSGANVLTF.

This chain links TRBV6-1 with TRBJ1-2; tentative D call: TRBD1 (6 bases). V shed 6 bases and J shed 4 bases, with 15 bases lying between them. Per the germline V gene, CDR1 is MNHNS and CDR2 is SASEGT. The CDR3 is 14 residues long. The CDR3 loop reads CASRGGLSAYGYTF. CDR3 coding DNA: TGTGCCAGCAGGGGGGGCCTGTCTGCCTATGGCTACACCTTC.

This clonotype has a count of ten or more. The chain recombines TRBV10-3 with TRBJ2-4; D is undetermined. This CDR3 has 12 residues. Germline V CDR1 and CDR2: ENHRY, SYGVKD. Trimming shortened V by 3 bases and J by 2 bases, and 2 bases separated the two germline ends. The chain's CDR3 is CAISDSKNIQYF. The DNA of the CDR3 is TGTGCCATCAGTGATTCCAAAAACATTCAGTACTTC.

The V and J genes are TRBV20-1 and TRBJ1-4; no definite D call. The germline V gene encodes CDR1 DFQATT and CDR2 SNEGSKA (reference sequence). The ends were cut back, 3 bases at V and 8 bases at J, with 7 bases in the middle. The CDR3 is made up of 11 amino acids. For the CDR3, the DNA is TGCAGTGCTAGTCCCGGGGAAAAACTGTTTTTT. The encoded protein is CSASPGEKLFF.

The chain recombines TRBV12-3 or TRBV12-4 with TRBJ1-1, with D unclear. Trimming left V 3 bases short and J 1 base short, with 9 bases between. The CDR3 has 14 amino acids. The DNA of the CDR3 is TGTGCCAGCAGTTTTAGGCAGACGAACACTGAAGCTTTCTTT. Translation gives CASSFRQTNTEAFF.